This passage covers 27 T cell receptor beta chains from one sample sequenced in a study of response to subunit inactivated influenza vaccine. Using its own MiXCR run on the RT-PCR reads, TCRdb lists one record per CDR3 protein. Of hundreds of thousands of distinct CDR3 sequences listed, 10% to 15% were seen once; the top ten hold roughly 10%. This specimen was PBMCs from blood, taken on the day of vaccination. The receptors derive from a man aged 50-60 years who received an inactivated influenza vaccine.

The rearrangement links TRBV9 to TRBJ2-3; 8 bases fit TRBD2. After removal of 3 bases from V and 6 bases from J, the junction contained 9 bases not matched to a gene. Germline V gene lookup returns CDR1 SGDLS and CDR2 YYNGEE. This CDR3 region has 15 residues. The CDR3 nucleotides are TGTGCCAGCAGCGATACTAGCGGAAGGGGTGATACGCAGTATTTT. Encoded protein: CASSDTSGRGDTQYF. The entire variable domain, with the rest obtained from reference TRBV9 and TRBJ2-3, is as follows: DSGVTQTPKHLITATGQRVTLRCSPRSGDLSVYWYQQSLDQGLQFLIQYYNGEERAKGNILERFSAQQFPDLHSELNLSSLELGDSALYFCASSDTSGRGDTQYFGPGTRLTVL.

A note on this clonotype: A much larger clonotype is one base distant, so this may be a read error. The J gene is TRBJ2-5, the V gene TRBV5-6, with D perhaps assigned TRBD1 or TRBD2 (5 bases each). CDR1 and CDR2 from the germline V gene are SGHDT and YYEEEE. The length of the CDR3 is 14 residues. The V gene lost 5 bases and the J gene lost 1 base, with 12 bases spanning the gap. CDR3 sequence reads: CASRPQGPQETQYF. The CDR3 DNA is TGTGCCAGCAGGCCCCAGGGACCCCAAGAGACCCAGTACTTC.

This chain uses TRBV28 with TRBJ1-6; D unclear. Trimming removed 11 bases at V and 7 bases at J, with 15 bases between. This CDR3 is 13 amino acids long. The germline CDR1 and CDR2 sequences are MDHEN and SYDVKM. The CDR3 is CAARELENSPLHF. The CDR3 coding sequence is TGTGCCGCCCGGGAGTTGGAAAATTCACCCCTCCACTTT.

This clonotype was detected ten times or more. J is TRBJ2-5 and V is TRBV5-1; D not resolved. CDR1 is SGHRS, CDR2 YFSETQ, per germline. Trimming removed 7 bases from V and 5 bases from J, with 18 bases in between. This CDR3 is built from 14 residues. The CDR3 region has the DNA TGCGCCAGCTCGCCCCAAGCGTCGGGTGAGACCCAGTACTTC. Translating gives CASSPQASGETQYF.

This clonotype turned up a few times. The chain carries TRBV7-2 and TRBJ2-1; no definite D call. Trimming took 4 bases from V and 7 from J, leaving 14 bases between them. This CDR3 is built from 14 residues. Germline lookup yields CDR1 SGHTA and CDR2 FQGNSA. CDR3 DNA sequence: TGTGCCAGCAGCTCACGACGGACCGTAAATGAGCAGTTCTTC. Encoded protein: CASSSRRTVNEQFF.

This clonotype has a handful of counts. The chain uses TRBV4-3 and TRBJ2-5; D may correspond to TRBD1 or TRBD2 (5 bases each). The CDR3 sequence is 15 residues long. The germline CDR1 and CDR2 sequences are LGHNA and YSLEER. Between the trimmed V and J ends, which lost 2 bases and 3 bases, there was a span of 13 bases. The CDR3 sequence: CASSQSGTSEETQYF. The CDR3 region has the DNA TGCGCCAGCAGCCAATCCGGGACGTCGGAAGAGACCCAGTACTTC.

This clonotype has a count of ten or more. This chain joins TRBV5-1 and TRBJ2-1; D ambiguous. Deletions cut 1 base from V and 0 bases from J, with 11 bases between. The CDR3 has 16 residues. In germline, CDR1 is SGHRS, CDR2 YFSETQ. CDR3 loop: CASSLWTGGSYNEQFF. As DNA, the CDR3 is TGCGCCAGCAGCTTGTGGACGGGTGGCTCCTACAATGAGCAGTTCTTC.

This clonotype was counted a few times. The rearrangement joins TRBV7-9 to TRBJ1-1; D is uncertain. Germline-derived CDR1 and CDR2 are SEHNR and FQNEAQ (reference sequence). This CDR3 is 14 amino acids long. Trimming removed 3 bases from V and 4 bases from J, with 12 bases in between. The DNA for the CDR3 is TGTGCCAGCAGCTTCGGAGGGTGGGGCACTGAAGCTTTCTTT. Protein: CASSFGGWGTEAFF.

This clonotype was detected a few times. The chain has TRBV28 and TRBJ1-2; 7 bases are a match to TRBD1. The CDR3 extends over 16 amino acids. Germline V gene lookup returns CDR1 MDHEN and CDR2 SYDVKM. Trimming cost V 5 bases and J 3 bases; bases outside gene matches: 12. CDR3 protein: CASSLTLRTGDYGYTF. CDR3 nucleotide sequence: TGTGCCAGCAGTCTAACCCTTCGGACAGGCGACTATGGCTACACCTTC.

This clonotype came up once. Possible read error: a much larger clone is one base away. This chain uses TRBV29-1 with TRBJ2-3; TRBD1 aligns across 9 bases. CDR3 length: 11 residues. The V gene's germline CDR1 is SQVTM and CDR2 ANQGSEA. The J segment lost 9 bases and the V segment lost 7 bases, leaving 5 bases of the junction unmatched. This CDR3 reads CSGGDRETQYF. In DNA, the CDR3 is TGCAGCGGGGGGGACAGGGAGACGCAGTATTTT.

This clonotype turned up a few times. The V call is TRBV9, the J call TRBJ2-5; tentative D call: TRBD1 (6 bases). The CDR3 length is 14 residues. The germline V gene has CDR1 SGDLS and CDR2 YYNGEE. V dropped 2 bases and J dropped 5 bases, with 13 bases sitting between them. Here the CDR3 DNA reads TGTGCCAGCAGCGTCCAAGGACAGATGGAGACCCAGTACTTC. Translated, it gives CASSVQGQMETQYF.

This clonotype showed up many times. V and J are TRBV4-1 and TRBJ2-3; perhaps TRBD2 as D (6 bases). The CDR3 is made up of 15 amino acids. V shed 0 bases and J shed 3 bases, with 10 bases lying between them. Germline V gene data show CDR1 as MGHRA and CDR2 as YSYEKL. CDR3 amino acids: CASSQERGSTDTQYF. The CDR3 DNA is TGCGCCAGCAGCCAAGAGCGGGGCTCTACAGATACGCAGTATTTT.

The chain couples TRBV18 to TRBJ1-1, with unresolved D. This CDR3 contains 13 residues. CDR1 is KGHSH, CDR2 LQKENI, per germline. Trimming removed 4 bases at V and 5 bases at J, with 11 bases between. CDR3 region: CASSRAGRTEAFF. Here the CDR3 DNA reads TGTGCCAGCTCACGTGCCGGACGGACTGAAGCTTTCTTT.

This clonotype showed up just a few times. V is TRBV20-1 and J is TRBJ2-3; D is undetermined. V was cut by 4 bases and J by 5 bases, with 16 bases left in between. The CDR3 is 14 residues long. In germline, CDR1 is DFQATT, CDR2 SNEGSKA (reference sequence). For the CDR3, the DNA is TGCAGTGCTATACCCCCTCGTTGGGAAGATACGCAGTATTTT. Its protein is CSAIPPRWEDTQYF.

In its sample, this clonotype was seen many times. This chain joins TRBV12-3 or TRBV12-4 and TRBJ1-2; D is undetermined. V lost 1 base to trimming and J lost 13 bases, with 10 bases between them. The CDR3 has 11 amino acids. The CDR3 here is CASSLVPGSTF. The CDR3 DNA sequence: TGTGCCAGCAGTTTAGTCCCTGGATCCACCTTC.

V and J are TRBV4-3 and TRBJ1-5, with D unresolved. The germline CDR1 and CDR2 sequences are LGHNA and YSLEER. Trimming cost V 0 bases and J 0 bases, with 6 bases left between them. The CDR3 runs to 15 residues. The CDR3 is CASSQDAVSNQPQHF. Written as DNA, the CDR3 is TGCGCCAGCAGCCAAGATGCGGTTAGCAATCAGCCCCAGCATTTT.

This clonotype was counted between two and nine times. V usage is TRBV4-3 and J usage is TRBJ1-2, with unresolved D. Trimming stripped 0 bases from V and 4 bases from J, with 9 bases between. This CDR3 is built from 14 residues. Germline assignment: CDR1 LGHNA and CDR2 YSLEER. Here the CDR3 DNA reads TGCGCCAGCAGCCAAGATATCGGTGGCTATGGCTACACCTTC. Translation: CASSQDIGGYGYTF.

This chain joins TRBV5-1 and TRBJ1-2; the D gene is possibly TRBD1 (5 bases). The CDR3 spans 14 residues. Trimming pared 0 bases from V and 8 bases from J, leaving 14 bases between. In germline, CDR1 is SGHRS, CDR2 YFSETQ. This CDR3 is CASSLGQLPNGYTF. CDR3 sequence (DNA): TGCGCCAGCAGCTTGGGACAGCTCCCTAACGGCTACACCTTC.

This chain links TRBV5-1 with TRBJ2-3; D is unclear. Per germline, CDR1 SGHRS and CDR2 YFSETQ. The CDR3 extends over 15 amino acids. Trimming pared 1 base from V and 0 bases from J, leaving 9 bases between. Here the CDR3 DNA reads TGCGCCAGCAGCTTGAGGAGAGCGAGCACAGATACGCAGTATTTT. This codes for CASSLRRASTDTQYF.

This clonotype has just a few counts. The chain carries TRBV21-1 and TRBJ2-1; the D segment call TRBD1 is taken from the table without a DNA check. TRBV21-1 counts as a pseudogene. The CDR3 is made up of 16 amino acids. The CDR3 DNA follows: TGTGCCAGCAGCTCCAAGGGACAGGGTAGCTACAATGAGCAGTTCTTC. Its protein is CASSSKGQGSYNEQFF.

This chain connects TRBV7-8 to TRBJ2-5, with 9 bases matching TRBD2. The CDR3 runs 15 residues. Germline V gene lookup returns CDR1 SGHVS and CDR2 FQNEAQ. Unmatched junction bases numbered 7, after V lost 8 bases and J lost 0 bases. The CDR3 region is CASGGGGSYQETQYF. In DNA form, the CDR3 reads TGTGCCAGCGGCGGGGGGGGGTCGTACCAAGAGACCCAGTACTTC.

The sample holds a few counts of this clonotype. The chain links TRBV29-1 to TRBJ2-1; D assignment may be TRBD1 or TRBD2 (5 bases each). The germline V and J ends were trimmed by 4 bases and 0 bases, with 13 bases remaining between them. Germline CDR1 and CDR2: SQVTM and ANQGSEA. This CDR3 spans 15 amino acids. CDR3: CSVVGSGSSYNEQFF. CDR3 in DNA: TGCAGCGTTGTAGGATCAGGGAGCTCCTACAATGAGCAGTTCTTC.

This clonotype was counted only a few times. DNA for the CDR3: TGTGCCAGCAGCCAAGCGGGATACATTCAGTACTTC. This sequence encodes CASSQAGYIQYF. The chain uses TRBV3-1 and TRBJ2-4; a weak D match, TRBD2 (5 bases). V was cut by 1 base and J by 8 bases, with 6 bases left in between. The CDR3 totals 12 residues. The V gene's germline CDR1 is LGHDT and CDR2 YNNKEL (reference sequence). Based on the CDR3 plus reference TRBV3-1 and TRBJ2-4, the full variable domain is DTAVSQTPKYLVTQMGNDKSIKCEQNLGHDTMYWYKQDSKKFLKIMFSYNNKELIINETVPNRFSPKSPDKAHLNLHINSLELGDSAVYFCASSQAGYIQYFGAGTRLSVL.

Concerning this clonotype: The junction shows a germline mismatch at one end, possibly a read error. J is TRBJ1-1 and V is TRBV30; 11 bases align to TRBD1. CDR1 and CDR2 (germline): GTSNPN, SVGIG (reference sequence). The CDR3 covers 14 residues. CDR3 residues: CSWSGTGGNTEAFF. DNA for the CDR3: TGTTCCTGGAGTGGGACAGGGGGGAACACTGAAGCTTTCTTT.

The CDR3 loop reads CASSVAGTSKTPEQYF. DNA of the CDR3: TGTGCCAGCAGCGTCGCCGGGACTAGCAAGACGCCCGAGCAGTACTTC. The chain uses TRBV9 and TRBJ2-7, with 9 positions matching TRBD2. CDR3 size: 16 residues. Germline loops: CDR1 SGDLS, CDR2 YYNGEE. Trimming cost V 2 bases and J 6 bases; bases outside gene matches: 12.

This clonotype has a handful of counts. The CDR3 sequence is CASSHLPQAGVYNEQFF. The CDR3 DNA sequence: TGCGCCAGCAGCCACCTCCCTCAAGCGGGGGTATACAATGAGCAGTTCTTC. V usage is TRBV4-3 and J usage is TRBJ2-1; the match to TRBD2 covers 8 bases. Per germline, CDR1 LGHNA and CDR2 YSLEER. V dropped 3 bases and J dropped 4; count of bases not matched to a gene: 11. This CDR3 has 17 residues.

This chain uses TRBV10-3 with TRBJ2-2; TRBD2 agrees at 7 bases. The germline V gene has CDR1 ENHRY and CDR2 SYGVKD. The CDR3 covers 15 residues. V lost 5 bases to trimming and J lost 2 bases; unmatched junction nucleotides: 5. CDR3 DNA sequence: TGTGCCATCAGTTCCCAAGCGGGAAACACCGGGGAGCTGTTTTTT. This translates into CAISSQAGNTGELFF.